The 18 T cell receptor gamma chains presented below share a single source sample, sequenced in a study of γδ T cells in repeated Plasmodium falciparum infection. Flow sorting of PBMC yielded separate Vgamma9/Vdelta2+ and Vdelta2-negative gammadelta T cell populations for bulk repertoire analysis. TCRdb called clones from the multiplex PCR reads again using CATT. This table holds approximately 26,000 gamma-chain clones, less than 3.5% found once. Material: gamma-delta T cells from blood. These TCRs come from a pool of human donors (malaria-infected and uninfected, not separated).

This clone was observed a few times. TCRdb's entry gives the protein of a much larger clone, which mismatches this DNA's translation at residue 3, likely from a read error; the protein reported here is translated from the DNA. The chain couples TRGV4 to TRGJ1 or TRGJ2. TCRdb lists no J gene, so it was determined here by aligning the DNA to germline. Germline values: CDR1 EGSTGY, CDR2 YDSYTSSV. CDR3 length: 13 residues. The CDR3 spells CAAWDGLRYKKLF. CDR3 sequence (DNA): TGTGCCGCCTGGGATGGGCTGCGTTATAAGAAACTCTTT.

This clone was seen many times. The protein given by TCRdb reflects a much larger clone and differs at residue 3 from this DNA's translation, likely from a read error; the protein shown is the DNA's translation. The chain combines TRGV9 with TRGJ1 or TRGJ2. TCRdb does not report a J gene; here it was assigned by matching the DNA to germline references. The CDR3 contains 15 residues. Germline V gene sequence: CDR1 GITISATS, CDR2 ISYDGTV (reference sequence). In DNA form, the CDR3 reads TGTGCCTCGTGGGAGCCCCCAAGAGGCTACTATAAGAAACTCTTT. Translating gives CASWEPPRGYYKKLF.

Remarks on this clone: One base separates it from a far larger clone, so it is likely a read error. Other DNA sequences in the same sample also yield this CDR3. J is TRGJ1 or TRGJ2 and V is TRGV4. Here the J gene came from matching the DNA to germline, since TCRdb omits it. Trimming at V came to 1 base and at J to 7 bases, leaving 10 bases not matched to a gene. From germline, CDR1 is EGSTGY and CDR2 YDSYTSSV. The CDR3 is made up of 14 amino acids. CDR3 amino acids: CATWDGRRDYKKLF. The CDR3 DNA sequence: TGTGCCACCTGGGATGGCCGTCGCGACTATAAGAAACTCTTT.

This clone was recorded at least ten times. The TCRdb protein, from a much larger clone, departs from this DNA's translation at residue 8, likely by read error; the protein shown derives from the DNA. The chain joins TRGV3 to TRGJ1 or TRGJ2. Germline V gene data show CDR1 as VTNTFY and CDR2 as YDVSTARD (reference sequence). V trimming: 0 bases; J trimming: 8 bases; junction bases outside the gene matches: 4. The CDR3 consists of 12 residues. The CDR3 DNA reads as TGTGCCACCTGGGACAGGCACCATAAGAAACTCTTT. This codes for CATWDRHHKKLF.

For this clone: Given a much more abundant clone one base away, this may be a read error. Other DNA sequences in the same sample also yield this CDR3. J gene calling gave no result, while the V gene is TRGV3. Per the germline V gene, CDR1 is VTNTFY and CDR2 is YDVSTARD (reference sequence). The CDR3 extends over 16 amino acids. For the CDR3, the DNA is TGTGCCACCTGGGACAGCCCTCCTTTGGGTTATTATAAGAAACTCTTC. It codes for CATWDSPPLGYYKKLF.

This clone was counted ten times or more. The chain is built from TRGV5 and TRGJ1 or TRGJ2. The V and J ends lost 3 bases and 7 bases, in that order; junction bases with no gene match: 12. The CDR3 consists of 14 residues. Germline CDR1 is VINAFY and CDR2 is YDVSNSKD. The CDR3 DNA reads TGTGCCACCTGGGACCCAAAAGGGGGGTATAAGAAACTCTTT. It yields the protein CATWDPKGGYKKLF.

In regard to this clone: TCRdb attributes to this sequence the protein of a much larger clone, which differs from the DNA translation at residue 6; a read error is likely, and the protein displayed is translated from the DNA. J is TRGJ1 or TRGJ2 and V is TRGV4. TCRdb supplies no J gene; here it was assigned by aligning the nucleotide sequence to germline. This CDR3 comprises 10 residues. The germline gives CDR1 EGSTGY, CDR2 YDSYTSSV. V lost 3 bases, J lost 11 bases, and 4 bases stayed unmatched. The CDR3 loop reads CATWDSEKLF. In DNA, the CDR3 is TGTGCCACCTGGGATAGTGAGAAACTCTTT.

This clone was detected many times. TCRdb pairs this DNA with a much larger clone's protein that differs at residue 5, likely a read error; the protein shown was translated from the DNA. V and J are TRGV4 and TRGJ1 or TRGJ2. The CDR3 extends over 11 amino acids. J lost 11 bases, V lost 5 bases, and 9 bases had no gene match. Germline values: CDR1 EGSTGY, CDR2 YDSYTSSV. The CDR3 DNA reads TGTGCCACCTGGGTCGGGCCGGAGAAACTCTTT. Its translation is CATWVGPEKLF.

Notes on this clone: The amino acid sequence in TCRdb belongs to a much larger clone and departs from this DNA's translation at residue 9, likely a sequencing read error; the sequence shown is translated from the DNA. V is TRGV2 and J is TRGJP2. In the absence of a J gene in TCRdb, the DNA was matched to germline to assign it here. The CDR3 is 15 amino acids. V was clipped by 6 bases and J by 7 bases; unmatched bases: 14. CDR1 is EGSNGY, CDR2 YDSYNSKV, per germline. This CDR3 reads CATWTFVRNDWIKTF. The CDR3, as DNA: TGTGCCACCTGGACATTTGTTCGTAATGATTGGATCAAGACGTTT.

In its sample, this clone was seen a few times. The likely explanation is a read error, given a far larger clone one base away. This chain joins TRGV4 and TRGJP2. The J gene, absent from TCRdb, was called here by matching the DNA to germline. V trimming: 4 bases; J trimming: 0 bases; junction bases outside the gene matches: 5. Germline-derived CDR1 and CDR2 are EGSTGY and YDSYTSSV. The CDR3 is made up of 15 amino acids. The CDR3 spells CATWEGYSSDWIKTF. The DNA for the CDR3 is TGTGCCACCTGGGAGGGCTATAGTAGTGATTGGATCAAGACGTTT.

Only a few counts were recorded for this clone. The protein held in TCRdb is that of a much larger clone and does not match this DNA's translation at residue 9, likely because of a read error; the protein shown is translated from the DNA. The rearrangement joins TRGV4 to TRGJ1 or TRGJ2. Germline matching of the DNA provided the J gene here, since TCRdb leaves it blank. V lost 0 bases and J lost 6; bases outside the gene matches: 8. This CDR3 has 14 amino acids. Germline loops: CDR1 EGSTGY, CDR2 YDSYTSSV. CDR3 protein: CATWDGRVTYKKLF. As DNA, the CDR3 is TGTGCCACCTGGGATGGGCGGGTGACTTATAAGAAACTCTTT.

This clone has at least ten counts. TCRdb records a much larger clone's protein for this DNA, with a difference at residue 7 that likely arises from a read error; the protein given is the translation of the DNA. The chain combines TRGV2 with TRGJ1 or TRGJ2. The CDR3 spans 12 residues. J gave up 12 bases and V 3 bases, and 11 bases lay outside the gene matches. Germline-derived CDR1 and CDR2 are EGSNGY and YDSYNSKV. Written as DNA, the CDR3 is TGTGCCACCTGGGACTACCCTCGGGGGAAACTCTTT. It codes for CATWDYPRGKLF.

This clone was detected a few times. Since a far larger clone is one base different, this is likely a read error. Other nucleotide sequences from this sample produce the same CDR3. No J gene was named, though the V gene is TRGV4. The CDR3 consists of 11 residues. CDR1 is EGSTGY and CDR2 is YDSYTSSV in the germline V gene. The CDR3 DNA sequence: TGTGCCACCTGGGATGGTTTCGAGAAACTCTTC. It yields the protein CATWDGFEKLF.

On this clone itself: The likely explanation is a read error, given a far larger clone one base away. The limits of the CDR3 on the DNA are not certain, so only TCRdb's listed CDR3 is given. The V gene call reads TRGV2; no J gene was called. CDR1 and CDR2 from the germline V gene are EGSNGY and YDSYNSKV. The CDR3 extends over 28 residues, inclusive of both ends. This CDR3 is CATWDDRNSLAVEQHLLSQVSIGRIQHF.

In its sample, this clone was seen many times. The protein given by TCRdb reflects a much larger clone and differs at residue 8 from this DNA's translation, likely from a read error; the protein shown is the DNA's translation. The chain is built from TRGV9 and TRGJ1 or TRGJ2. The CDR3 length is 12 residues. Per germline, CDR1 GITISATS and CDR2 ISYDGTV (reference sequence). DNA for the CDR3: TGTGCCTTGTGGGATGCTTATCATAAGAAACTCTTT. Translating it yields CALWDAYHKKLF.

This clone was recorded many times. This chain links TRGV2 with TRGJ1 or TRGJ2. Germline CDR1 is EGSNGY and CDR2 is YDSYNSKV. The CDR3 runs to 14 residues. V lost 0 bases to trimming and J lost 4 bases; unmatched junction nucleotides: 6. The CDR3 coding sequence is TGTGCCACCTGGGACGGGTCGTGCTATTATAAGAAACTCTTT. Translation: CATWDGSCYYKKLF.

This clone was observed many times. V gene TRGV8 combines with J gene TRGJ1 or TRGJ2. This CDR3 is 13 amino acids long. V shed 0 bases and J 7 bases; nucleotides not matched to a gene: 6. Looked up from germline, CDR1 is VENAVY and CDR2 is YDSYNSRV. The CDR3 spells CATWDRPRYKKLF. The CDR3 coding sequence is TGTGCCACCTGGGATAGGCCAAGGTATAAGAAACTCTTT.

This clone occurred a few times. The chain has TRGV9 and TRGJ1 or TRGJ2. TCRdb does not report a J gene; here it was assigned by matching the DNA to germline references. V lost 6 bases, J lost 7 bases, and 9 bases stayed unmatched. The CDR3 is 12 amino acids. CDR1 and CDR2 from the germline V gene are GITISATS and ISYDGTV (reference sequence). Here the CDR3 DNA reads TGTGCCTTGTGGAGGTTCGAATATAAGAAACTCTTT. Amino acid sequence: CALWRFEYKKLF.